The 15 T cell receptor beta chains in this list originate from one sample, sequenced in a study of response to subunit inactivated influenza vaccine. TCRdb reprocessed the RT-PCR reads with MiXCR, giving one entry per CDR3 protein. The data show hundreds of thousands of distinct CDR3 sequences, with roughly a fifth seen just once and more than 8.5% held by the top ten. The sequences come from PBMCs from blood, collected approximately 20 months after vaccination. The receptors come from a man between 45 and 75 years old who received an inactivated influenza vaccine.

The chain employs TRBV25-1 and TRBJ1-2; no clear D gene. Germline V gene sequence: CDR1 MGHDK, CDR2 SYGVNS. The CDR3 has 14 amino acids. Trimming took 2 bases from V and 8 from J, leaving 15 bases between them. CDR3 protein: CASSERTGRKGYTF. For the CDR3, the DNA is TGTGCCAGCAGTGAAAGGACCGGGCGCAAAGGCTACACCTTC.

In this sample, this clonotype turned up many times. The chain employs TRBV12-3 or TRBV12-4 and TRBJ1-1; the D is unclear. The V gene lost 6 bases and the J gene lost 9 bases, with 11 bases spanning the gap. The CDR3 is made up of 11 amino acids. The CDR3 DNA follows: TGTGCCAGCAGCCAAGCGGAGAAAGCTTTCTTT. It yields the protein CASSQAEKAFF.

The chain has TRBV9 and TRBJ2-2; 8 bases map to TRBD1. This CDR3 region has 17 residues. Trimming took 0 bases from V and 5 from J; bases not matched to a gene: 9. Germline CDR1 is SGDLS and CDR2 is YYNGEE. The DNA of the CDR3 is TGTGCCAGCAGCGTAGCTCCGGACAGGGTTTCGACCGGGGAGCTGTTTTTT. Its protein is CASSVAPDRVSTGELFF.

The J gene is TRBJ1-2, the V gene TRBV29-1; TRBD1 matches at 8 bases. Losses at the gene ends were 3 bases for V and 7 bases for J; bases not matched to a gene: 16. CDR1 SQVTM and CDR2 ANQGSEA come from the germline V gene. The CDR3 length is 16 residues. The CDR3 here is CSVDYPGGTRSGGYTF. CDR3 bases: TGCAGCGTTGATTACCCAGGGGGCACAAGAAGCGGTGGCTACACCTTC.

Worth noting for this clonotype: The germline gene is not matched at one end of the junction; a read error may be the cause. This chain uses TRBV11-2 with TRBJ2-7; a weak D match, TRBD2 (6 bases). Germline values: CDR1 SGHAT, CDR2 FQNNGV. The CDR3 contains 18 residues. CDR3: CASRVHPSAGRRFYEQDF. In DNA, the CDR3 is TGTGCCAGCAGAGTTCATCCGTCGGCGGGGAGGCGATTTTACGAGCAGGACTTT.

In this sample, this clonotype turned up a few times. The V call is TRBV29-1, the J call TRBJ2-2; 13 positions agree with TRBD2. After removal of 5 bases from V and 5 bases from J, the junction contained 5 bases not matched to a gene. The CDR3 is 15 amino acids. Germline values: CDR1 SQVTM, CDR2 ANQGSEA. CDR3 nucleotide sequence: TGCAGCGTTAGACGGACTAGCGGGAGTACCGGGGAGCTGTTTTTT. This codes for CSVRRTSGSTGELFF.

The V call is TRBV5-6, the J call TRBJ1-4; D is possibly TRBD1 (5 bases). There are 14 residues in the CDR3. The germline V gene encodes CDR1 SGHDT and CDR2 YYEEEE. Trimming shortened V by 4 bases and J by 1 base, and 8 bases separated the two germline ends. CDR3 protein: CASSTGRTNEKLFF. DNA for the CDR3: TGTGCCAGCAGCACGGGGCGAACTAATGAAAAACTGTTTTTT.

V and J are TRBV19 and TRBJ1-1, with TRBD1 identical over 7 bases. The CDR3 contains 13 residues. Germline V lookup: CDR1 LNHDA, CDR2 SQIVND (reference sequence). Losses at the gene ends were 7 bases for V and 3 bases for J; bases not matched to a gene: 5. The CDR3 loop is CASKYRGYTEAFF. The CDR3 nucleotides are TGTGCCAGTAAGTACAGGGGATACACTGAAGCTTTCTTT.

The chain combines TRBV5-6 with TRBJ1-1; no clear D gene. Trimming removed 5 bases at V and 5 bases at J, with 10 bases between. Germline V gene lookup returns CDR1 SGHDT and CDR2 YYEEEE. The CDR3 has 12 amino acids. In nucleotides, the CDR3 is TGTGCCAGCAGTTCCATAGGGACTGAAGCTTTCTTT. Translating it yields CASSSIGTEAFF.

Ten or more counts support this clonotype. V usage is TRBV7-6 and J usage is TRBJ1-5, with TRBD1 identical over 11 bases. The V gene end was trimmed by 5 bases and the J gene end by 6 bases; junction bases not matched to a gene: 3. Germline loops: CDR1 SGHVS, CDR2 FNYEAQ. The CDR3 loop spans 14 amino acids. The DNA of the CDR3 is TGTGCCAGCAGCCCCGGGACAGGGGGTCAGCCCCAGCATTTT. This sequence encodes CASSPGTGGQPQHF.

This chain links TRBV20-1 with TRBJ1-5, with D perhaps matching TRBD1 (6 bases). The germline CDR1 and CDR2 sequences are DFQATT and SNEGSKA (reference sequence). V lost 5 bases, J lost 6 bases, and 14 bases lay in between. CDR3 size: 13 residues. CDR3 in amino acids: CSAGPGAVQPQHF. Here the CDR3 DNA reads TGCAGTGCTGGCCCGGGGGCCGTTCAGCCCCAGCATTTT.

The V and J genes are TRBV6-2 or TRBV6-3 and TRBJ2-3; TRBD2 matches at 7 bases. Germline trimming cut 4 bases from V and 3 bases from J; bases unmatched to any gene: 7. The CDR3 loop spans 15 amino acids. From germline, CDR1 is MNHEY and CDR2 SVGEGT. The CDR3 nucleotides read TGTGCCAGCAGTTTTCGACTAGCCAAAACAGATACGCAGTATTTT. It is translated as CASSFRLAKTDTQYF.

The chain couples TRBV23-1 to TRBJ2-3; D is uncertain. TRBV23-1 is flagged as an ORF with uncertain function. The CDR3 has 14 amino acids. Trimming removed 1 base at V and 1 base at J, with 6 bases between. The CDR3 coding sequence is TGCGCCAGCAGTCAATTTCGCGGCACAGATACGCAGTATTTT. It translates to CASSQFRGTDTQYF.

In its sample, this clonotype was seen a few times. The gene calls are TRBV10-3 and TRBJ1-5; D is possibly TRBD1 (5 bases). Germline lookup yields CDR1 ENHRY and CDR2 SYGVKD. The V and J ends lost 2 bases and 5 bases respectively, with 10 bases between them. The CDR3 length is 14 residues. This CDR3 reads CAISEVDNYQPQHF. The CDR3 DNA is TGTGCCATCAGTGAGGTGGACAATTATCAGCCCCAGCATTTT.

V is TRBV7-3 and J is TRBJ2-3; 10 bases line up with TRBD2. V was pared by 6 bases and J by 0 bases, with 9 bases of the junction left unmatched. This CDR3 has 17 amino acids. CDR1 SGHTA and CDR2 FQGTGA come from the germline V gene. The CDR3, as DNA: TGTGCCAGCAGTCCCCTCCCGGGACTAGCGAGCACAGATACGCAGTATTTT. As protein: CASSPLPGLASTDTQYF.